These 16 T cell receptor beta chains originate from one sample sequenced in a study of glioma-infiltrating T cells after dendritic cell vaccination. The data were produced by immunoSEQ multiplex PCR, yet TCRdb's version contains in-frame clones alone and is incomplete. The sample has tens of thousands of clones, almost 85% seen once. The sample was blood, taken before dendritic cell vaccination. The origin of the receptors is a human donor with glioblastoma.

The genes are TRBV7-3 and TRBJ2-2; D perhaps matches TRBD2 (5 bases). Germline lookup yields CDR1 SGHTA and CDR2 FQGTGA. V lost 2 bases, J lost 6 bases, and 13 bases lay in between. This CDR3 region has 15 residues. In DNA form, the CDR3 reads TGTGCCAGCAGCTTAGCCATCGGAGGTTCCGGGGAGCTGTTTTTT. Translated: CASSLAIGGSGELFF.

The chain has TRBV7-2 and TRBJ1-3; perhaps TRBD1 as D (6 bases). V gave up 5 bases and J gave up 2 bases, with 10 bases separating them. Germline V lookup: CDR1 SGHTA, CDR2 FQGNSA. The CDR3 has 14 residues. CDR3 sequence reads: CASSARGAGNTIYF. The CDR3 bases are TGTGCCAGCAGCGCCAGGGGTGCTGGAAACACCATATATTTT. Full variable domain (rest looked up from reference TRBV7-2 and TRBJ1-3): GAGVSQSPSNKVTEKGKDVELRCDPISGHTALYWYRQSLGQGLEFLIYFQGNSAPDKSGLPSDRFSAERTGGSVSTLTIQRTQQEDSAVYLCASSARGAGNTIYFGEGSWLTVV.

The J gene is TRBJ2-7, the V gene TRBV6-6; D is uncertain. This CDR3 is 12 amino acids long. Trimming took off 7 bases at V and 4 bases at J, with 11 bases between the two ends. Germline CDR1 is MNHNY and CDR2 is SVGAGI (reference sequence). The CDR3 bases are TGTGCCAGCACTACAGAGCTATACGAGCAGTACTTC. It is translated as CASTTELYEQYF.

The CDR3 region has the DNA TGTGCCAGCAGTGAAAGTACAGCGAACACTGAAGCTTTCTTT. This sequence encodes CASSESTANTEAFF. This rearrangement joins TRBV6-1 to TRBJ1-1; no definite D call. In germline, CDR1 is MNHNS, CDR2 SASEGT. The CDR3 loop spans 14 amino acids. V shed 2 bases and J shed 1 base, with 8 bases lying between them.

V is TRBV4-1 and J is TRBJ2-2; 9 bases align to TRBD1. The CDR3 loop spans 16 amino acids. The germline gives CDR1 MGHRA, CDR2 YSYEKL. V trimming: 3 bases; J trimming: 7 bases; junction bases outside the gene matches: 9. Here the CDR3 DNA reads TGCGCCAGCAGCCAGTCCGGGACAGGGCTTCTCGGGGAGCTGTTTTTT. It translates to CASSQSGTGLLGELFF.

V is TRBV5-4 and J is TRBJ2-3; 9 bases agree with TRBD2. Germline V gene sequence: CDR1 SGHNT, CDR2 YYREEE (reference sequence). V gave up 4 bases and J gave up 4 bases; unmatched junction bases: 7. CDR3 length: 15 amino acids. The CDR3 is CASSPGGGAADTQYF. The CDR3 coding sequence is TGTGCCAGCAGCCCGGGCGGGGGGGCCGCAGATACGCAGTATTTT.

This clone was seen a single time. One end of the junction fails to match germline, which may point to a read error. The chain carries TRBV7-2 and TRBJ1-5; no clear D gene. This CDR3 has 14 residues. Germline CDR1 and CDR2: SGHTA and FQGNSA. Written as DNA, the CDR3 is TGTGCCAGCAGCCTAGCCGCGGGCGGGCAGCCCCAGCATTTT. As protein: CASSLAAGGQPQHF.

V is TRBV28 and J is TRBJ1-2, with D possibly TRBD1 on 5 matching bases. The CDR3 spans 11 residues. Germline V gives CDR1 MDHEN, CDR2 SYDVKM. Trimming took off 7 bases at V and 3 bases at J, with 6 bases between the two ends. As DNA, the CDR3 is TGTGCCAGCACCAGGGACTATGGCTACACCTTC. It is translated as CASTRDYGYTF.

The genes are TRBV19 and TRBJ1-2; no firm D call. The CDR3 extends over 16 amino acids. The V end lost 1 base, the J end lost 4 bases, and 16 bases lay between the germline ends. Germline V lookup: CDR1 LNHDA, CDR2 SQIVND (reference sequence). CDR3 sequence reads: CASSIVPSTDSYGYTF. CDR3 DNA sequence: TGTGCCAGTAGTATAGTACCCTCCACAGATAGCTATGGCTACACCTTC.

Only one count was recorded for this clone. The chain joins TRBV30 to TRBJ2-3; D is undetermined. There are 11 residues in the CDR3. Germline V lookup: CDR1 GTSNPN, CDR2 SVGIG (reference sequence). V lost 4 bases and J 5 bases, leaving 7 bases between the germline ends. The CDR3: CAWMEKDTQYF. CDR3 in DNA: TGTGCCTGGATGGAGAAAGATACGCAGTATTTT.

The chain carries TRBV6-6 and TRBJ2-1, with D possibly matching TRBD2 (6 bases). This CDR3 spans 16 amino acids. Deletions cut 5 bases from V and 8 bases from J, with 22 bases between. Germline-derived CDR1 and CDR2 are MNHNY and SVGAGI (reference sequence). The CDR3 sequence: CASSQSSGRRVDEQFF. The CDR3, as DNA: TGTGCCAGCAGTCAAAGTTCGGGGAGGCGGGTCGATGAGCAGTTCTTC.

The gene calls are TRBV2 and TRBJ2-5; 10 nucleotides line up with TRBD1. CDR1 and CDR2 (germline): SNHLY, FYNNEI. This CDR3 region has 17 residues. With 6 bases clipped from V and 4 bases from J, the junction kept 14 bases outside the gene matches. The DNA of the CDR3 is TGTGCCAGCAGAGCCCTTCGACAGGGGGCGGACATAGAGACCCAGTACTTC. It encodes CASRALRQGADIETQYF. Complete variable domain (other parts from reference TRBV2 and TRBJ2-5): EPEVTQTPSHQVTQMGQEVILRCVPISNHLYFYWYRQILGQKVEFLVSFYNNEISEKSEIFDDQFSVERPDGSNFTLKIRSTKLEDSAMYFCASRALRQGADIETQYFGPGTRLLVL.

For this clone: At one boundary the junction diverges from the germline segment, which might be a read error. The chain employs TRBV7-9 and TRBJ2-1; 9 bases are a match to TRBD1. The germline V gene encodes CDR1 SEHNR and CDR2 FQNEAQ (reference sequence). The CDR3 spans 10 residues. The CDR3: CATGRDRAVF. CDR3 sequence (DNA): TGTGCCACGGGGAGGGACAGGGCGGTCTTC.

The CDR3 region is CASSFSGTGGEDTQYF. CDR3 in DNA: TGTGCCAGCAGCTTCTCAGGGACAGGGGGAGAAGATACGCAGTATTTT. The rearrangement uses TRBV11-3 and TRBJ2-3; 11 nucleotides agree with TRBD1. Losses at the gene ends were 3 bases for V and 5 bases for J; bases not matched to a gene: 7. The CDR3 length is 16 residues. CDR1 is SGHNT, CDR2 YENEEA, per germline.

The chain employs TRBV2 and TRBJ2-5, with TRBD1 identical over 8 bases. The closer fit of TRBJ2-7 to the DNA end suggests the J call may be wrong. The germline V gene encodes CDR1 SNHLY and CDR2 FYNNEI. This CDR3 is 14 amino acids long. CDR3 coding DNA: TGTGCCAGCAGTCCGACAGGGGTCTTCTACGAGCAGTACTTC. Encoded protein: CASSPTGVFYEQYF.

The rearrangement uses TRBV27 and TRBJ1-2; 9 bases are shared with TRBD1. The J segment lost 7 bases and the V segment lost 1 base, leaving 7 bases of the junction unmatched. Germline CDR1 reads MNHEY; CDR2 reads SMNVEV (reference sequence). The CDR3 totals 15 residues. CDR3 DNA: TGTGCCAGCAGTTTATGGGGGACAGGGTTTTCTGGCTACACCTTC. This sequence encodes CASSLWGTGFSGYTF.